The rows below give T cell receptor beta chains drawn from one sample of a study of blood T cell repertoires in COVID-19. Only in-frame clones appear in the TCRdb table, and some are missing; sequencing was by immunoSEQ multiplex PCR. The table has approximately 97,000 clones, approximately 88% seen once. Sequenced sample: peripheral blood. The source of these receptors is a human donor in a cohort sampled during active COVID-19. Both conserved end residues are part of each CDR3. A D gene is named only where the DNA matches it firmly. Not all rows give a size; the values are once, few, many and, for expanded clones, a class.

TRBD1	TRBV28	-	TRBJ2-1	CASSYTPGQVYNEQFF	TGTGCCAGCAGCTACACTCCGGGACAGGTTTACAATGAGCAGTTCTTC
-	TRBV28	-	TRBJ2-2	CASSFWVRANTGELFF	TGTGCCAGCAGTTTTTGGGTCCGGGCGAACACCGGGGAGCTGTTTTTT
TRBD1	TRBV14	-	TRBJ2-7	CASRAGTDSYEQYF	TGTGCCAGCAGGGCCGGGACAGACTCCTACGAGCAGTACTTC
TRBD1	TRBV7-9	few	TRBJ1-5	CASSVQGGNQPQHF	TGTGCCAGCAGCGTACAGGGGGGCAATCAGCCCCAGCATTTT
TRBD2	TRBV3-1/TRBV3-2	-	TRBJ2-5	CASRFTSAETQYF	TGTGCCAGCAGATTCACTAGCGCGGAGACCCAGTACTTC
-	TRBV5-4	-	TRBJ1-2	CASNLDKTYGYTF	TGTGCCAGCAATCTGGACAAAACCTATGGCTACACCTTC
-	TRBV19	-	TRBJ1-6	CASSIRRPGSPLHF	TGTGCCAGTAGTATCCGGCGGCCCGGGTCACCCCTCCACTTT
TRBD1	TRBV5-1	once	TRBJ2-7	CASSLAPTGLYEQYF	TGCGCCAGCAGCTTGGCCCCGACAGGGTTGTACGAGCAGTACTTC
TRBD1	TRBV19	-	TRBJ2-5	CASSWTGGFQETQYF	TGTGCCAGTAGTTGGACAGGGGGATTTCAAGAGACCCAGTACTTC
-	TRBV24-1	-	TRBJ2-1	CATSDLWGDNEQFF	TGTGCCACCAGTGATTTGTGGGGGGACAATGAGCAGTTCTTC
TRBD1	TRBV12-3/TRBV12-4	-	TRBJ1-1	CASSAQGRTEAFF	TGTGCCAGCAGTGCACAGGGGCGCACTGAAGCTTTCTTT
TRBD2	TRBV15	-	TRBJ2-5	CATSRDLTSGARDQETQYF	TGTGCCACCAGCAGAGATCTGACTAGCGGGGCCCGTGATCAAGAGACCCAGTACTTC
-	TRBV4-3	once	TRBJ1-4	CASSQMSGAGEKLFF	TGCGCCAGCAGCCAGATGTCAGGGGCGGGCGAAAAACTGTTTTTT
-	TRBV9	-	TRBJ1-4	CASSGLATNEKLFF	TGTGCCAGCAGCGGCTTAGCAACTAATGAAAAACTGTTTTTT
TRBD2	TRBV27	once	TRBJ2-5	CASSFGGMETQYF	TGTGCCAGCAGTTTCGGGGGGATGGAGACCCAGTACTTC
-	TRBV27	few	TRBJ2-7	CASKGRGTYEQYF	TGTGCCAGCAAGGGCAGGGGAACCTACGAGCAGTACTTC
-	TRBV11-2	few	TRBJ2-7	CASSWAQSYEQYF	TGTGCCAGCAGCTGGGCGCAGTCCTACGAGCAGTACTTC
TRBD1	TRBV24-1	-	TRBJ1-2	CATSDRGQGYGYTF	TGTGCCACCAGTGACCGCGGACAGGGTTATGGCTACACCTTC
-	TRBV5-1	-	TRBJ2-1	CASSSDNPSYNEQFF	TGCGCCAGCAGCTCTGACAATCCCTCCTACAATGAGCAGTTCTTC
-	TRBV19	-	TRBJ1-2	CASSRISTGGGFYGYTF	TGTGCCAGTAGTAGGATATCGACAGGCGGCGGCTTTTATGGCTACACCTTC
-	TRBV6-2/TRBV6-3	few	TRBJ1-2	CASSSRPPAFGGYTF	TGTGCCAGCAGTTCGCGTCCGCCCGCTTTTGGTGGCTACACCTTC
-	TRBV18	-	TRBJ2-7	CASSPDRSYEQYF	TGTGCCAGCTCACCGGACAGATCCTACGAGCAGTACTTC
-	TRBV4-2	-	TRBJ2-7	CASSQEGSGNEQYF	TGTGCCAGCAGCCAAGAAGGTTCAGGGAACGAGCAGTACTTC
-	TRBV7-9	once	TRBJ1-4	CASSVEAATNEKLFF	TGTGCCAGCAGCGTAGAGGCGGCAACTAATGAAAAACTGTTTTTT
TRBD1	TRBV5-1	-	TRBJ2-6	CASSFGTGFISGANVLTF	TGCGCCAGCAGCTTCGGGACAGGGTTCATCTCTGGGGCCAACGTCCTGACTTTC
-	TRBV19	-	TRBJ1-4	CASRRRSNEKLFF	TGTGCCAGTAGGCGGAGGTCTAATGAAAAACTGTTTTTT
TRBD1	TRBV9	-	TRBJ1-2	CASSPKGQFYGYTF	TGTGCCAGCAGCCCTAAGGGACAGTTCTATGGCTACACCTTC